This entry features one TCR beta chain sequence. Its cognate antigen is unknown. These data belong to a study of shared clonotypes between healthy human individuals. Study results and limitations: Several donors showed sharing of about 4.7% of naive CD4 clonotypes.

The method was immunoSEQ multiplex PCR; TCRdb's version includes in-frame clones alone and lacks a portion of them. Of more than 1,200,000 clones in the sample, approximately 98.5% are singletons; the top ten hold 0.36%. Sequenced input: naive CD4+ T cells sorted from blood. Subset here: CD45RA+ positively selected. The sequence was collected from a man between 25 and 39 years old in good health.

The CDR3 protein is CASSLNSYAYNEQFF. As DNA, the CDR3 is TGTGCCAGCAGCTTAAACTCCTATGCCTACAATGAGCAGTTCTTC. V is TRBV11-2 and J is TRBJ2-1, with unresolved D. The V end lost 2 bases, the J end lost 2 bases, and 10 bases lay between the germline ends. CDR3 length: 15 amino acids. Germline assignment: CDR1 SGHAT and CDR2 FQNNGV.